These 22 T cell receptor beta chains were sequenced from one sample in a study of blood T cell repertoires in COVID-19. Produced via immunoSEQ multiplex PCR; TCRdb's table is partial and in-frame only. This table has 170,000 or so clones, approximately 86% appearing once. Input material: peripheral blood. These receptors were taken from a man aged 35-49 years with active or convalescent COVID-19.

V is TRBV6-2 or TRBV6-3 and J is TRBJ2-4; maybe TRBD2 (5 bases). The CDR3 is 15 amino acids. Germline V gene sequence: CDR1 MNHEY, CDR2 SVGEGT. The V end lost 4 bases, the J end lost 3 bases, and 13 bases lay between the germline ends. CDR3 DNA sequence: TGTGCCAGCAGTTTCCAGGCCGGAGGCAAAAACATTCAGTACTTC. Translated: CASSFQAGGKNIQYF.

J is TRBJ2-2 and V is TRBV24-1; possible D gene TRBD1, 6 bases. Germline loops: CDR1 KGHDR, CDR2 SFDVKD. Between the trimmed V and J ends, which lost 2 bases and 7 bases, there was a span of 10 bases. This CDR3 spans 14 amino acids. CDR3: CATSDYTGLGELFF. In DNA form, the CDR3 reads TGTGCCACCAGTGATTACACAGGGCTCGGGGAGCTGTTTTTT.

This chain joins TRBV27 and TRBJ1-1, with TRBD1 matching over 9 bases. From germline, CDR1 is MNHEY and CDR2 SMNVEV (reference sequence). With V trimmed by 6 bases and J by 7 bases, 6 bases remained unmatched. This CDR3 has 13 residues. CDR3 sequence (DNA): TGTGCCAGCAGGCGGACAGGGGACGATGAAGCTTTCTTT. Its translation is CASRRTGDDEAFF.

The V call is TRBV30, the J call TRBJ1-3, with D possibly matching TRBD1 (6 bases). The germline V gene encodes CDR1 GTSNPN and CDR2 SVGIG (reference sequence). Trimming took 5 bases from V and 0 from J, leaving 11 bases between them. This CDR3 comprises 14 residues. DNA for the CDR3: TGTGCCTGGGGGGGGCGGATCTCTGGAAACACCATATATTTT. Protein: CAWGGRISGNTIYF.

The CDR3 region is CASTRGAGEGDEQYF. CDR3 in DNA: TGTGCCAGCACCCGAGGGGCAGGGGAAGGGGACGAGCAGTACTTC. This chain uses TRBV6-5 with TRBJ2-7; tentative D call: TRBD1 (6 bases). V lost 7 bases, J lost 5 bases, and 21 bases lay in between. From germline, CDR1 is MNHEY and CDR2 SVGAGI. CDR3 length: 15 amino acids.

The genes are TRBV25-1 and TRBJ1-2; 8 positions agree with TRBD1. With V trimmed by 6 bases and J by 7 bases, 7 bases remained unmatched. Germline V gives CDR1 MGHDK, CDR2 SYGVNS. The CDR3 runs 13 residues. This chain's CDR3 is CASRAQGAGGYTF. DNA of the CDR3: TGTGCCAGCAGGGCCCAGGGGGCTGGTGGCTACACCTTC.

Comments on this clone: Other nucleotide sequences in the sample specify the same CDR3. V and J are TRBV5-1 and TRBJ1-5, with 8 positions matching TRBD1. This CDR3 comprises 14 residues. Germline V gene data show CDR1 as SGHRS and CDR2 as YFSETQ. Germline trimming cut 2 bases from V and 2 bases from J; bases unmatched to any gene: 0. The CDR3 region has the DNA TGCGCCAGCAGCTTACAGGGGGGCAATCAGCCCCAGCATTTT. This codes for CASSLQGGNQPQHF.

The chain uses TRBV5-6 and TRBJ2-5; the D gene is possibly TRBD1 (5 bases). The V gene's germline CDR1 is SGHDT and CDR2 YYEEEE. CDR3 length: 13 amino acids. Trimming took 4 bases from V and 2 from J, leaving 9 bases between them. This CDR3 reads CASSRAGQETQYF. Here the CDR3 DNA reads TGTGCCAGCAGCCGGGCAGGGCAAGAGACCCAGTACTTC.

The V and J genes are TRBV30 and TRBJ1-1; tentative D call: TRBD1 (5 bases). This CDR3 region has 14 residues. Germline CDR1 and CDR2: GTSNPN and SVGIG (reference sequence). Between the trimmed V and J ends, which lost 3 bases and 0 bases, there was a span of 11 bases. The CDR3 loop is CAWRKRGVNTEAFF. As DNA, the CDR3 is TGTGCCTGGAGAAAGCGGGGCGTGAACACTGAAGCTTTCTTT.

This clone was detected many times. V gene TRBV20-1 combines with J gene TRBJ2-1; TRBD2 agrees at 7 bases. The CDR3 contains 14 residues. The germline CDR1 and CDR2 sequences are DFQATT and SNEGSKA (reference sequence). V trimming: 3 bases; J trimming: 4 bases; junction bases outside the gene matches: 6. This CDR3 reads CSASFERGYNEQFF. CDR3 sequence (DNA): TGCAGTGCTAGTTTCGAGCGGGGTTACAATGAGCAGTTCTTC.

The V and J genes are TRBV13 and TRBJ2-2; 8 positions match TRBD1. Germline V lookup: CDR1 PRHDT, CDR2 FYEKMQ (reference sequence). The ends lost 1 base at V and 6 bases at J; junction bases unmatched: 1. CDR3 length: 14 residues. DNA for the CDR3: TGTGCCAGCAGCTTAGTACAGGGGGCCGGGGAGCTGTTTTTT. Residues: CASSLVQGAGELFF.

This chain connects TRBV11-3 to TRBJ2-2; no clear D. The length of the CDR3 is 16 residues. Germline V gives CDR1 SGHNT, CDR2 YENEEA. Trimming removed 3 bases from V and 6 bases from J, with 17 bases in between. CDR3 sequence: CASSFSIVGSPGELFF. Written as DNA, the CDR3 is TGTGCCAGCAGCTTTAGCATTGTCGGTAGCCCCGGGGAGCTGTTTTTT.

This clone was seen a few times. This chain connects TRBV24-1 to TRBJ1-3; D remains ambiguous. Germline V gene sequence: CDR1 KGHDR, CDR2 SFDVKD. The CDR3 is made up of 15 amino acids. Trimming pared 3 bases from V and 2 bases from J, leaving 10 bases between. The CDR3 DNA reads TGTGCCACCAGTGATCATGGCACCGCTGGAAACACCATATATTTT. Its translation: CATSDHGTAGNTIYF.

The chain combines TRBV5-1 with TRBJ1-4; 11 bases line up with TRBD1. V gave up 4 bases and J gave up 7 bases; unmatched junction bases: 6. The CDR3 length is 15 residues. Germline CDR1 and CDR2: SGHRS and YFSETQ. The CDR3 bases are TGCGCCAGCAGCCCTAAGGACAGGGGGCTTGAAAAACTGTTTTTT. Its translation is CASSPKDRGLEKLFF.

This rearrangement joins TRBV12-5 to TRBJ1-2, with D perhaps matching TRBD1 (5 bases). Per germline, CDR1 LGHNT and CDR2 FRNRAP. The V end was cut by 6 bases, the J end by 4 bases, with 27 bases between. This CDR3 is built from 18 residues. The CDR3 region has the DNA TGTGCTAGTGGCGACGACAGAAATGCCCATAGATGGTCCTATGGCTACACCTTC. Its translation: CASGDDRNAHRWSYGYTF.

The rearrangement uses TRBV5-5 and TRBJ1-1, with TRBD1 matching over 7 bases. Trimming cost V 4 bases and J 5 bases; bases outside gene matches: 5. The length of the CDR3 is 13 residues. Germline CDR1 is SGHKS and CDR2 is YYEKEE (reference sequence). CDR3 bases: TGTGCCAGCAGCGCGTACAGGGGTACTGAAGCTTTCTTT. Translation gives CASSAYRGTEAFF.

The J gene is TRBJ2-4, the V gene TRBV7-2; 8 nucleotides line up with TRBD2. Germline values: CDR1 SGHTA, CDR2 FQGNSA. The CDR3 loop spans 19 amino acids. J was trimmed by 0 bases and V by 0 bases; bases with no gene match: 10. The CDR3 is CASSLAVRGALLAKNIQYF. The CDR3 DNA follows: TGTGCCAGCAGCTTAGCTGTGCGGGGGGCCCTACTAGCCAAAAACATTCAGTACTTC.

This clone was detected only a few times. The chain couples TRBV6-4 to TRBJ1-5; 8 nucleotides match TRBD1. Germline V gene data show CDR1 as MRHNA and CDR2 as SNTAGT. V dropped 4 bases and J dropped 1; count of bases not matched to a gene: 3. The CDR3 sequence is 15 residues long. CDR3 nucleotide sequence: TGTGCCAGCAGTGCTCGACAGGGGAGCAATCAGCCCCAGCATTTT. It codes for CASSARQGSNQPQHF.

The rearrangement joins TRBV5-1 to TRBJ1-2; D remains unclear. The V end was cut by 0 bases, the J end by 0 bases, with 9 bases between. The CDR3 has 15 residues. From germline, CDR1 is SGHRS and CDR2 YFSETQ. The CDR3 coding sequence is TGCGCCAGCAGCTTGGGTGGGCCTTCTAACTATGGCTACACCTTC. Protein sequence: CASSLGGPSNYGYTF.

This clone turned up a few times. The chain has TRBV10-3 and TRBJ1-1; 7 bases fit TRBD1. The CDR3 runs 15 residues. Trimming removed 2 bases from V and 5 bases from J; junction bases left unmatched: 8. Per germline, CDR1 ENHRY and CDR2 SYGVKD. The CDR3 sequence is CAISEPTGLLTEAFF. CDR3 in DNA: TGTGCCATCAGTGAGCCGACAGGGTTATTGACTGAAGCTTTCTTT.

The CDR3 protein is CASSIGGANEKLFF. CDR3 in DNA: TGTGCCAGTAGTATTGGAGGGGCGAATGAAAAACTGTTTTTT. This chain joins TRBV19 and TRBJ1-4; D possibly corresponds to TRBD1 (5 bases). Trimming left V 3 bases short and J 5 bases short, with 10 bases between. The CDR3 consists of 14 residues. The V gene's germline CDR1 is LNHDA and CDR2 SQIVND (reference sequence).

The chain combines TRBV28 with TRBJ1-2; 7 bases are shared with TRBD1. CDR1 and CDR2 from the germline V gene are MDHEN and SYDVKM. V lost 5 bases and J lost 1; bases outside the gene matches: 4. There are 14 residues in the CDR3. CDR3 DNA sequence: TGTGCCAGCAGTCGACAGGGTGGTAACTATGGCTACACCTTC. Its protein is CASSRQGGNYGYTF.